Below, 28 T cell receptor beta chains from the same sample are listed, as sequenced in a study of follicular helper T cells after annual influenza vaccination. Profiled with immunoSEQ multiplex PCR; TCRdb holds only in-frame clones, not every one. The data contain approximately 6,700 clones, approximately 88% of them singletons. This sample's time point: 2015-2016 season, 7 days after influenza vaccination. Sequencing was performed on CXCR5+ CD38- circulating T follicular helper cells from blood, taken 7 days after influenza vaccination. Subset indicated: circulating Tfh, non-naive CD4+CXCR5+PD-1+ (ICOS+CD38+ or ICOS-CD38-). The receptors here all came from an adult who received the influenza vaccine.

This clone was detected once. The chain carries TRBV14 and TRBJ2-1; TRBD2 aligns across 9 bases. The CDR3 contains 15 residues. V trimming: 4 bases; J trimming: 3 bases; junction bases outside the gene matches: 4. Looked up from germline, CDR1 is SGHDN and CDR2 is FVKESK. CDR3 in amino acids: CASSRTAGGYNEQFF. CDR3 in DNA: TGTGCCAGCAGCCGCACAGCGGGGGGCTACAATGAGCAGTTCTTC.

This sequence joins TRBV18 and TRBJ1-3; D is unresolved. V gave up 6 bases and J gave up 0 bases, with 12 bases separating them. Germline assignment: CDR1 KGHSH and CDR2 LQKENI. The CDR3 covers 15 residues. DNA of the CDR3: TGTGCCAGCTCCCCTGAGCGTAACTCTGGAAACACCATATATTTT. Its protein product is CASSPERNSGNTIYF.

The chain employs TRBV7-9 and TRBJ2-2, with TRBD2 matching 14 bases. CDR3 length equals 18 residues. V gave up 4 bases and J gave up 3 bases; unmatched junction bases: 7. Germline loops: CDR1 SEHNR, CDR2 FQNEAQ (reference sequence). DNA for the CDR3: TGTGCCAGCAGCTCCGGGACTAGCGGGAGAAGACACACCGGGGAGCTGTTTTTT. Translated: CASSSGTSGRRHTGELFF.

The chain joins TRBV15 to TRBJ2-3; unclear D gene. Trimming shortened V by 1 base and J by 0 bases, and 2 bases separated the two germline ends. This CDR3 is 13 amino acids long. Germline-derived CDR1 and CDR2 are LNHNV and YYDKDF (reference sequence). CDR3 region: CATSRVSTDTQYF. CDR3 coding DNA: TGTGCCACCAGCAGAGTCAGCACAGATACGCAGTATTTT.

CDR3 sequence (DNA): TGTGCCAGCAGCTTATTGGGTGGTACCCCTGGTCTGGCTTTCTTT. This gives the protein CASSLLGGTPGLAFF. V is TRBV7-9 and J is TRBJ1-1; D unclear. The CDR3 length is 15 residues. The germline V gene has CDR1 SEHNR and CDR2 FQNEAQ (reference sequence). Trimming pared 2 bases from V and 11 bases from J, leaving 21 bases between.

The chain carries TRBV12-5 and TRBJ2-7; D is perhaps TRBD1 (5 bases). The CDR3 has 13 amino acids. V was trimmed by 4 bases and J by 0 bases, leaving 7 bases between them. In germline, CDR1 is LGHNT, CDR2 FRNRAP. The CDR3 nucleotides are TGTGCTAGTGGTTCACAGGTCTCCTACGAGCAGTACTTC. Amino acid sequence: CASGSQVSYEQYF.

The rearrangement links TRBV6-4 to TRBJ1-1; D ambiguous. The CDR3 has 14 residues. Germline loops: CDR1 MRHNA, CDR2 SNTAGT. Trimming took off 6 bases at V and 3 bases at J, with 14 bases between the two ends. CDR3 region: CASREGGRHTEAFF. DNA for the CDR3: TGTGCCAGCAGGGAGGGAGGTAGACACACTGAAGCTTTCTTT.

The chain employs TRBV12-5 and TRBJ1-3, with D possibly TRBD1 on 5 matching bases. This CDR3 spans 15 amino acids. From germline, CDR1 is LGHNT and CDR2 FRNRAP. V was pared by 7 bases and J by 4 bases, with 17 bases between. The CDR3 coding sequence is TGTGCTAGTGCCCTCGGAGGGGATCAGGGAAACACCATATATTTT. Encoded protein: CASALGGDQGNTIYF.

The chain joins TRBV30 to TRBJ1-1; D gene unclear. Per the germline V gene, CDR1 is GTSNPN and CDR2 is SVGIG (reference sequence). Trimming took 3 bases from V and 5 from J, leaving 13 bases between them. The CDR3 has 13 residues. CDR3 DNA sequence: TGTGCCTGGAGCGCGACGGGCGAAACTGAAGCTTTCTTT. It specifies CAWSATGETEAFF.

The chain recombines TRBV7-6 with TRBJ2-7, with TRBD1 matching over 9 bases. J was trimmed by 7 bases and V by 5 bases; bases with no gene match: 9. Germline CDR1 reads SGHVS; CDR2 reads FNYEAQ. This CDR3 has 14 amino acids. The CDR3 DNA sequence: TGTGCCAGCAGCCAAGTGGGACAGGGTTATGAGCAGTACTTC. Translation: CASSQVGQGYEQYF.

The genes are TRBV7-3 and TRBJ2-1; TRBD2 matches at 7 bases. Trimming cost V 2 bases and J 5 bases; bases outside gene matches: 6. The CDR3 covers 15 residues. Germline V CDR1 and CDR2: SGHTA, FQGTGA. The CDR3 here is CASSLSGGSNNEQFF. CDR3 nucleotides: TGTGCCAGCAGCTTATCTGGCGGGAGTAACAATGAGCAGTTCTTC.

The chain joins TRBV7-9 to TRBJ1-2, with 11 positions matching TRBD1. The V and J ends lost 4 bases and 11 bases, in that order; junction bases with no gene match: 6. Germline V gives CDR1 SEHNR, CDR2 FQNEAQ (reference sequence). This CDR3 region has 13 residues. In nucleotides, the CDR3 is TGTGCCAGCAGCTACGATGGGACAGGGGGTTACACCTTC. As protein: CASSYDGTGGYTF.

CDR3 sequence reads: CASSFTGRYGYTF. Here the CDR3 DNA reads TGTGCCAGCAGCTTTACAGGGCGGTATGGCTACACCTTC. This chain joins TRBV7-2 and TRBJ1-2, with a possible D match to TRBD1 (6 bases). Germline V gene sequence: CDR1 SGHTA, CDR2 FQGNSA. CDR3 length: 13 amino acids. The ends were cut back, 3 bases at V and 5 bases at J, with 10 bases in the middle.

The DNA for the CDR3 is TGTGCCAGCTCACCTAAGGGCAGCGGGAGCTTCTACGAGCAGTACTTC. It specifies CASSPKGSGSFYEQYF. The chain links TRBV18 to TRBJ2-7; the match to TRBD2 covers 8 bases. Per germline, CDR1 KGHSH and CDR2 LQKENI. V dropped 3 bases and J dropped 3; count of bases not matched to a gene: 10. The CDR3 is 16 residues long.

The chain uses TRBV27 and TRBJ2-7; D tentatively reads TRBD1 or TRBD2 (7 bases each). CDR3 length: 13 residues. V dropped 5 bases and J dropped 8 bases, with 16 bases sitting between them. Germline CDR1 reads MNHEY; CDR2 reads SMNVEV (reference sequence). This chain's CDR3 is CASSLDREGKQYF. In DNA, the CDR3 is TGTGCCAGCAGTCTAGACAGGGAGGGAAAGCAGTACTTC.

This clone was observed a single time. J is TRBJ1-3 and V is TRBV12-1. TRBV12-1 is tagged as a pseudogene. The CDR3 contains 15 residues. CDR3 sequence: CASSSEGLSGNTIYF. The CDR3 nucleotides are TGTGCCAGCAGCTCAGAGGGACTCTCTGGAAACACCATATATTTT.

This chain links TRBV4-2 with TRBJ2-7; the D is unclear. CDR3 length: 15 amino acids. CDR1 LGHNA and CDR2 YNFKEQ come from the germline V gene. The germline V and J ends were trimmed by 4 bases and 6 bases, with 19 bases remaining between them. The CDR3 sequence is CASSPMGIISGEQYF. CDR3 bases: TGTGCCAGCAGCCCAATGGGCATCATCTCGGGCGAGCAGTACTTC.

J is TRBJ1-1 and V is TRBV2, with 10 bases lining up with TRBD1. Germline values: CDR1 SNHLY, CDR2 FYNNEI. J was trimmed by 0 bases and V by 3 bases; bases with no gene match: 7. The CDR3 totals 17 residues. CDR3 nucleotides: TGTGCCAGCAGTGACGCAGGGACAGGGGTCATGAACACTGAAGCTTTCTTT. Its translation is CASSDAGTGVMNTEAFF.

The genes are TRBV5-1 and TRBJ2-1; 16 nucleotides line up with TRBD2. The CDR3 runs to 16 residues. Germline CDR1 SGHRS, CDR2 YFSETQ. The V segment lost 5 bases and the J segment 6 bases; nucleotides outside the gene matches: 5. CDR3 loop: CASRLGLAGGINEQFF. The CDR3 nucleotides read TGCGCCAGCAGGCTGGGACTAGCGGGAGGGATCAATGAGCAGTTCTTC.

The chain recombines TRBV5-5 with TRBJ2-3, with D possibly being TRBD2 (6 bases). The CDR3 runs to 15 residues. V gave up 3 bases and J gave up 2 bases, with 13 bases separating them. Germline V CDR1 and CDR2: SGHKS, YYEKEE (reference sequence). Here the CDR3 DNA reads TGTGCCAGCAGCTCGGGACTGACTACCACAGATACGCAGTATTTT. Its translation: CASSSGLTTTDTQYF.

This chain links TRBV28 with TRBJ1-5; 7 bases line up with TRBD1. Trimming at V came to 3 bases and at J to 7 bases, leaving 15 bases not matched to a gene. The CDR3 consists of 17 residues. Per the germline V gene, CDR1 is MDHEN and CDR2 is SYDVKM. The CDR3, as DNA: TGTGCCAGCAGTTTTAGTAGTGGGACAGCCATGACCCAGCCCCAGCATTTT. Amino acids: CASSFSSGTAMTQPQHF.

To note about this clone: The junction and the germline gene differ at one end; a read error may be behind it. This chain uses TRBV6-5 with TRBJ2-1; the match to TRBD1 covers 9 bases. CDR1 is MNHEY and CDR2 is SVGAGI in the germline V gene. The CDR3 covers 12 residues. CDR3 nucleotide sequence: TGTGCCAGCAGCCAAACCCGGGACAGGGTTATCTTC. Translating it yields CASSQTRDRVIF.

The rearrangement uses TRBV6-5 and TRBJ1-1, with D unclear. The CDR3 spans 15 residues. Germline V lookup: CDR1 MNHEY, CDR2 SVGAGI. Trimming removed 0 bases at V and 1 base at J, with 9 bases between. The CDR3 DNA sequence: TGTGCCAGCAGTTACTCAGTGGGGAGGAACACTGAAGCTTTCTTT. Its protein is CASSYSVGRNTEAFF.

In its sample, this clone was seen a few times. This chain uses TRBV7-9 with TRBJ1-5; no definite D call. Deletions cut 5 bases from V and 5 bases from J, with 13 bases between. Germline V lookup: CDR1 SEHNR, CDR2 FQNEAQ (reference sequence). The CDR3 sequence is 14 residues long. The CDR3 loop is CASSAGAVHQPQHF. The CDR3 DNA is TGTGCCAGCAGCGCGGGTGCAGTCCATCAGCCCCAGCATTTT.

The chain uses TRBV30 and TRBJ1-2; no clear D. V was shortened by 0 bases and J by 4 bases, with 12 bases between the two germline ends. This CDR3 has 14 residues. Germline CDR1 GTSNPN, CDR2 SVGIG (reference sequence). CDR3 region: CAWSVVGNPYGYTF. The CDR3 bases are TGTGCCTGGAGTGTGGTCGGAAATCCCTATGGCTACACCTTC.

In its sample, this clone was seen once. A read error may produce the germline difference seen at one junction end. This chain connects TRBV28 to TRBJ2-7; D gene ambiguous. Germline V gene lookup returns CDR1 MDHEN and CDR2 SYDVKM. The CDR3 is 14 amino acids. The CDR3 coding sequence is TGTGTCAGCAGTTTACCGGACGCGGCCTACGAGCAGTACTTC. It encodes CVSSLPDAAYEQYF.

The genes are TRBV4-2 and TRBJ1-1; D uncertain. The V and J ends lost 6 bases and 4 bases respectively, with 24 bases between them. This CDR3 comprises 17 residues. Germline V gene lookup returns CDR1 LGHNA and CDR2 YNFKEQ. The CDR3 DNA follows: TGTGCCAGCAGTTCCTCCGACGGTGACGGAGGCGGCACTGAAGCTTTCTTT. Protein product: CASSSSDGDGGGTEAFF.

The CDR3 sequence is CASSQRPWGTDTQYF. The CDR3 DNA is TGTGCCAGCAGTCAACGTCCTTGGGGCACAGATACGCAGTATTTT. This chain connects TRBV27 to TRBJ2-3; no firm D call. Per germline, CDR1 MNHEY and CDR2 SMNVEV (reference sequence). Deletions cut 5 bases from V and 1 base from J, with 13 bases between. This CDR3 is 15 amino acids long.